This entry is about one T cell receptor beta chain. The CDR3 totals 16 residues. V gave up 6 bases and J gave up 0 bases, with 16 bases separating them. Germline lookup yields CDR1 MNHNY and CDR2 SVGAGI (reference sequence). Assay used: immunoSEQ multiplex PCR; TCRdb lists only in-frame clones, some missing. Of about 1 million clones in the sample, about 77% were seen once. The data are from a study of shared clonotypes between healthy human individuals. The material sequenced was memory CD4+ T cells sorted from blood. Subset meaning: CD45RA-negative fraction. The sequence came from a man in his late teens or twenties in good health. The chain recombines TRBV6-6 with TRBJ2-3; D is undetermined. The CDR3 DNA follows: TGTGCCAGCAGCCGCCTCGACGCCACTAGCACAGATACGCAGTATTTT. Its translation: CASSRLDATSTDTQYF.